The 2 T cell receptor beta chains below come from one sample, sequenced in a study of T cell changes during pregnancy in multiple sclerosis. Profiling relied on immunoSEQ multiplex PCR, and the TCRdb table lists in-frame clones only, not all of them. The data hold about 130,000 clones, with roughly 95% observed a single time. Sequencing used peripheral blood, obtained after pregnancy. These receptors all stem from a female donor with multiple sclerosis, enrolled in a pregnancy study.

J is TRBJ2-1 and V is TRBV5-6; TRBD2 matches 7 bases. CDR3 size: 15 residues. Germline lookup yields CDR1 SGHDT and CDR2 YYEEEE. V shed 0 bases and J 3 bases; nucleotides not matched to a gene: 3. CDR3 sequence (DNA): TGTGCCAGCAGCTTGGGGGGAGGGTACTACAATGAGCAGTTCTTC. This encodes CASSLGGGYYNEQFF. The variable domain in full, with the rest retrieved from reference TRBV5-6 and TRBJ2-1, is DAGVTQSPTHLIKTRGQQVTLRCSPKSGHDTVSWYQQALGQGPQFIFQYYEEEERQRGNFPDRFSGHQFPNYSSELNVNALLLGDSALYLCASSLGGGYYNEQFFGPGTRLTVL.

This clone was found once. The rearrangement uses TRBV19 and TRBJ2-3, with TRBD2 matching 8 bases. Germline lookup yields CDR1 LNHDA and CDR2 SQIVND (reference sequence). Trimming removed 5 bases from V and 5 bases from J; junction bases left unmatched: 9. CDR3 length: 15 amino acids. This CDR3 reads CASSLTGGPLDTQYF. The DNA of the CDR3 is TGTGCCAGTAGTTTAACGGGAGGGCCGTTAGATACGCAGTATTTT.